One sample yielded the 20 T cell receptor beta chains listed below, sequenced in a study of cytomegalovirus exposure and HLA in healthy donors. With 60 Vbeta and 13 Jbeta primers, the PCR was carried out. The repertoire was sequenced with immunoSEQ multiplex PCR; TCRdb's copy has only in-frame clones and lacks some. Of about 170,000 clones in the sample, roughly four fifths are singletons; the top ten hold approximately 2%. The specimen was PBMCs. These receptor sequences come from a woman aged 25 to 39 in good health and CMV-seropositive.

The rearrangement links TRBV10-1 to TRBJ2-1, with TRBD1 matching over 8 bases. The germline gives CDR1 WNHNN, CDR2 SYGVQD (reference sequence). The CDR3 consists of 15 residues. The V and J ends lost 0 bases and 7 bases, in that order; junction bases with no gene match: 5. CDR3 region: CASSESKRTGNEQFF. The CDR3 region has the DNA TGCGCCAGCAGTGAGTCGAAAAGGACAGGGAATGAGCAGTTCTTC.

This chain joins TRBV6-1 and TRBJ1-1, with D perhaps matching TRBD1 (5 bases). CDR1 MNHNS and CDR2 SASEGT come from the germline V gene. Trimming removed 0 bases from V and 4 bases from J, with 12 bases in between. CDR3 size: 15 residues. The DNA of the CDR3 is TGTGCCAGCAGTGAAGCTTGGGGGGGAGGCACTGAAGCTTTCTTT. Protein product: CASSEAWGGGTEAFF.

The CDR3 DNA is TGTGCCAGCAGCTTAGCGATGGTAGCGGACTCCTACGAGCAGTACTTC. Its protein is CASSLAMVADSYEQYF. The gene calls are TRBV11-2 and TRBJ2-7; D is possibly TRBD2 (6 bases). V gave up 1 base and J gave up 0 bases, with 13 bases separating them. This CDR3 has 16 amino acids. CDR1 is SGHAT, CDR2 FQNNGV, per germline.

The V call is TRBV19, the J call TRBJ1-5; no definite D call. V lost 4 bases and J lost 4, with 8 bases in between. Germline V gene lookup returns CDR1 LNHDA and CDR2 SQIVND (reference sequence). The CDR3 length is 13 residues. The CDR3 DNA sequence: TGTGCCAGTAGTACGGTTGAAAATCAGCCCCAGCATTTT. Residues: CASSTVENQPQHF.

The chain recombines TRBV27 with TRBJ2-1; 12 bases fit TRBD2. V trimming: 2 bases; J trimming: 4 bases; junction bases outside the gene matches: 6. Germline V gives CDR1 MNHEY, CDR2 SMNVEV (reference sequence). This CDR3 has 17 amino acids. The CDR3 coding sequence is TGTGCCAGCAGTTTAATACGGACTAGCGGGACTTACAATGAGCAGTTCTTC. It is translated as CASSLIRTSGTYNEQFF.

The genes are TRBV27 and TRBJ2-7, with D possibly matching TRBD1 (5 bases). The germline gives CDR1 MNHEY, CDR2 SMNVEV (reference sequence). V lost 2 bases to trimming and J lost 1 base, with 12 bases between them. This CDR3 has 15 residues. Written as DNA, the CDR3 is TGTGCCAGCAGTTTAGTCAGGGATGCGTCCTACGAGCAGTACTTC. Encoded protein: CASSLVRDASYEQYF.

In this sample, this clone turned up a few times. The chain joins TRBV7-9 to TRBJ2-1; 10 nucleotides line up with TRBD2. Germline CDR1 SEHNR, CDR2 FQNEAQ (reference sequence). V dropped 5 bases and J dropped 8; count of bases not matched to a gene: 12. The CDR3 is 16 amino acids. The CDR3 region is CASSPRPSGRGDEQFF. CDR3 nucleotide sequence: TGTGCCAGCAGCCCACGGCCTAGCGGGAGAGGGGATGAGCAGTTCTTC.

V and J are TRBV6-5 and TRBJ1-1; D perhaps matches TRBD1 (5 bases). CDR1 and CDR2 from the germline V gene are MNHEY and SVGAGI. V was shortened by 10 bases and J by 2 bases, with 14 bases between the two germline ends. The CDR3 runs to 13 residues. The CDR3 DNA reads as TGTGCCACGACCAGGGATTTCAACACTGAAGCTTTCTTT. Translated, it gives CATTRDFNTEAFF.

The CDR3 DNA reads as TGTGCCAGCAGTGGATCGACAGGGATGAACACTGAAGCTTTCTTT. Its translation: CASSGSTGMNTEAFF. This sequence joins TRBV2 and TRBJ1-1; 7 positions agree with TRBD1. The CDR3 totals 15 residues. Germline assignment: CDR1 SNHLY and CDR2 FYNNEI. The V and J ends lost 4 bases and 0 bases, in that order; junction bases with no gene match: 5.

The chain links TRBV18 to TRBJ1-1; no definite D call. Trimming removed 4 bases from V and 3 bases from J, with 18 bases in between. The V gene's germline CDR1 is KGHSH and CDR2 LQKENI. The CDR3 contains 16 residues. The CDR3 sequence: CASSRPNNLLDTEAFF. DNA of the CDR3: TGTGCCAGCTCACGCCCTAATAATTTGTTGGACACTGAAGCTTTCTTT.

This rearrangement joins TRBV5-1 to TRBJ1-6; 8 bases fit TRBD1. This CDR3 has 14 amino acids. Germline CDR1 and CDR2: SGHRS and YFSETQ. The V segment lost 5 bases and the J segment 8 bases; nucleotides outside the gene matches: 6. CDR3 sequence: CASRRQGRDSPLHF. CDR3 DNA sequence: TGCGCCAGCAGGAGACAGGGGAGGGATTCACCCCTCCACTTT.

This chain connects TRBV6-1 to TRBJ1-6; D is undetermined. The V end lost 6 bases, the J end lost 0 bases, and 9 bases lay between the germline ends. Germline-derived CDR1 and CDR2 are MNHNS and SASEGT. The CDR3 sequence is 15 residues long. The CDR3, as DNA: TGTGCCAGCAGGACGGGAAGCTCCTATAATTCACCCCTCCACTTT. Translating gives CASRTGSSYNSPLHF.

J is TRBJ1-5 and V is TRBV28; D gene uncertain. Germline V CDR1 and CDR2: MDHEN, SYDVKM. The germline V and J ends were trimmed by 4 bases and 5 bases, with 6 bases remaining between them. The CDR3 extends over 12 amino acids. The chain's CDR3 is CASSSPYQPQHF. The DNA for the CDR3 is TGTGCCAGCAGTTCCCCATATCAGCCCCAGCATTTT.

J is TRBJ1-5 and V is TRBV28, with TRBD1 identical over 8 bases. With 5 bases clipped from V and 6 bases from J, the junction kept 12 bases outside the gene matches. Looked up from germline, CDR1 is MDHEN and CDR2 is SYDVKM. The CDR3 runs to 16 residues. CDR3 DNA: TGTGCCAGCAGTGGGGCCCACAGGGGGGCCTCTCAGCCCCAGCATTTT. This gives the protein CASSGAHRGASQPQHF. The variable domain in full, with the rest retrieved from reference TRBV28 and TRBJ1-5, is DVKVTQSSRYLVKRTGEKVFLECVQDMDHENMFWYRQDPGLGLRLIYFSYDVKMKEKGDIPEGYSVSREKKERFSLILESASTNQTSMYLCASSGAHRGASQPQHFGDGTRLSIL.

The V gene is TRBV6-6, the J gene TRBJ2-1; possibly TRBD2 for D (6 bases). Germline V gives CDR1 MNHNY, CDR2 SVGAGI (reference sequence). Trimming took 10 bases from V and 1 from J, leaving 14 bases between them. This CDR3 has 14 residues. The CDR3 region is CATGATGSYNEQFF. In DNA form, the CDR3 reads TGTGCCACGGGAGCGACTGGTTCCTACAATGAGCAGTTCTTC.

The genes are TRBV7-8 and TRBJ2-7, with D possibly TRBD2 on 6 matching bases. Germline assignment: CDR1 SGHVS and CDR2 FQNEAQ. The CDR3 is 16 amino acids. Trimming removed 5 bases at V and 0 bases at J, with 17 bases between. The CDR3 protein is CASSKPMDGSSYEQYF. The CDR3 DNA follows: TGTGCCAGCAGCAAACCGATGGACGGGAGCTCCTACGAGCAGTACTTC.

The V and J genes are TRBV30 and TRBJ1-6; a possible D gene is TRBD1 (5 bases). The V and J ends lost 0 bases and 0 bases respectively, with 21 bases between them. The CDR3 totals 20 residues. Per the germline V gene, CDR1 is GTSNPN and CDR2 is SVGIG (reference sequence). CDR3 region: CAWSVGRRTGESSYNSPLHF. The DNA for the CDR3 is TGTGCCTGGAGTGTGGGCAGGAGGACGGGGGAGAGCTCCTATAATTCACCCCTCCACTTT.

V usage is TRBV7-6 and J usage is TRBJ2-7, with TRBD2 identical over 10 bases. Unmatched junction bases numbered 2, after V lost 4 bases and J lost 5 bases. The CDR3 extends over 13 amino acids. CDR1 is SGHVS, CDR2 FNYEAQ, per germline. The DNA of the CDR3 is TGTGCCAGCAGCTGGGGACTAGCGAACGAGCAGTACTTC. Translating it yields CASSWGLANEQYF.

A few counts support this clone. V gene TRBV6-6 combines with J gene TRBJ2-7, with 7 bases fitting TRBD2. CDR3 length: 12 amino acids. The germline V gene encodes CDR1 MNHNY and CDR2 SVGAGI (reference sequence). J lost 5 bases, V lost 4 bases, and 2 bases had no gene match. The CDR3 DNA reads TGTGCCAGCAGTTTCCGGGAGGACGAGCAGTACTTC. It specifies CASSFREDEQYF.

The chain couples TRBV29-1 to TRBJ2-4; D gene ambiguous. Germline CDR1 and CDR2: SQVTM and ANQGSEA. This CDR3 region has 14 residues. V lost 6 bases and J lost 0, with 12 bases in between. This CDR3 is CSVRTQIAKNIQYF. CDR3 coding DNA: TGCAGCGTCCGAACCCAGATAGCCAAAAACATTCAGTACTTC. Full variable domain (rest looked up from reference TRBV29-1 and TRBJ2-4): SAVISQKPSRDICQRGTSLTIQCQVDSQVTMMFWYRQQPGQSLTLIATANQGSEATYESGFVIDKFPISRPNLTFSTLTVSNMSPEDSSIYLCSVRTQIAKNIQYFGAGTRLSVL.